This TCR beta chain was recorded in a study of blood T cell repertoires in COVID-19. Clones were sequenced by immunoSEQ multiplex PCR, and TCRdb holds only the in-frame ones, with some missing. This sample carries some 260,000 clones, over 65% of them seen once, and the ten largest clones take 3.3%. V lost 6 bases and J 6 bases, leaving 18 bases between the germline ends. The CDR3 runs to 13 residues. Germline V CDR1 and CDR2: SQVTM, ANQGSEA. The genes are TRBV29-1 and TRBJ2-7, with TRBD2 as a possible D gene (5 bases). The sequence came from a woman of 80 years or more with acute or convalescent COVID-19. Sample: peripheral blood. Here the CDR3 DNA reads TGCAGCGTAAAAACTAGGTTCTCTGCCGAGCAGTACTTC. Translating it yields CSVKTRFSAEQYF.